Each of the 19 T cell receptor beta chains below was sequenced from the same sample in a study of graft-versus-host responses after intestinal transplantation. Only in-frame clones appear in the TCRdb table, and some are missing; sequencing was by immunoSEQ multiplex PCR. The table lists just over 15,000 clones, about 33% of them singletons. Sequenced here: alloreactive CD4+ T cells from a mixed lymphocyte reaction culture, sampled before intestinal transplant. Subset here: CFSE-low proliferating T cells sorted from roughly six-day pre-transplant mixed lymphocyte reaction (GvH or HvG direction). Receptors were obtained from a human patient who received an intestinal transplant.

This clone was observed a few times. J is TRBJ2-7 and V is TRBV5-1, with a weak D call TRBD1 (5 bases). The CDR3 sequence is 12 residues long. V was trimmed by 5 bases and J by 4 bases, leaving 10 bases between them. From germline, CDR1 is SGHRS and CDR2 YFSETQ. In nucleotides, the CDR3 is TGCGCCAGCAGTGCTGGGGCGTACGAGCAGTACTTC. Translating gives CASSAGAYEQYF.

This clone ranks as medium-sized. This sequence joins TRBV6-5 and TRBJ1-3, with D tentatively TRBD1 (6 bases). The germline V gene has CDR1 MNHEY and CDR2 SVGAGI. The V end was cut by 0 bases, the J end by 4 bases, with 13 bases between. CDR3 length: 16 amino acids. The CDR3 is CASSYSRTVGGNTIYF. In DNA form, the CDR3 reads TGTGCCAGCAGTTACTCGCGGACAGTCGGCGGAAACACCATATATTTT.

The chain joins TRBV6-6 to TRBJ2-7; D possibly corresponds to TRBD2 (5 bases). Germline lookup yields CDR1 MNHNY and CDR2 SVGAGI (reference sequence). The CDR3 contains 15 residues. The ends were cut back, 4 bases at V and 2 bases at J, with 15 bases in the middle. CDR3: CASSSMRLAPYEQYF. As DNA, the CDR3 is TGTGCCAGCAGTTCAATGAGGCTAGCCCCCTACGAGCAGTACTTC.

This chain connects TRBV18 to TRBJ2-2; D remains ambiguous. There are 13 residues in the CDR3. Trimming took 3 bases from V and 2 from J, leaving 4 bases between them. Per germline, CDR1 KGHSH and CDR2 LQKENI. This chain's CDR3 is CASSPPNTGELFF. Here the CDR3 DNA reads TGTGCCAGCTCACCCCCAAACACCGGGGAGCTGTTTTTT.

V is TRBV6-1 and J is TRBJ1-3; D is ambiguous. Germline-derived CDR1 and CDR2 are MNHNS and SASEGT. The CDR3 covers 11 residues. V gave up 8 bases and J gave up 4 bases, with 6 bases separating them. CDR3 sequence (DNA): TGTGCCAGCGGTTGGGGAAACACCATATATTTT. It encodes CASGWGNTIYF.

This clone is deemed medium-sized. The chain links TRBV6-5 to TRBJ2-3; D not resolved. Germline V gives CDR1 MNHEY, CDR2 SVGAGI. V lost 2 bases, J lost 5 bases, and 8 bases lay in between. CDR3 size: 13 residues. The CDR3 DNA is TGTGCCAGCAGTTACGATTGGGGAGATACGCAGTATTTT. It is translated as CASSYDWGDTQYF.

This sequence joins TRBV9 and TRBJ2-3; D is ambiguous. This CDR3 contains 17 residues. V lost 0 bases and J lost 0, with 14 bases in between. Per the germline V gene, CDR1 is SGDLS and CDR2 is YYNGEE. In DNA, the CDR3 is TGTGCCAGCAGCGTAGAGGGTCTAACTTCTAGCACAGATACGCAGTATTTT. Translation: CASSVEGLTSSTDTQYF.

The rearrangement links TRBV5-1 to TRBJ2-5, with 12 nucleotides matching TRBD1. The CDR3 is 16 residues long. With 4 bases clipped from V and 5 bases from J, the junction kept 9 bases outside the gene matches. Germline lookup yields CDR1 SGHRS and CDR2 YFSETQ. CDR3 nucleotide sequence: TGCGCCAGCAGCCACCCCGGGACAGGGGGCTGGGAGACCCAGTACTTC. Protein product: CASSHPGTGGWETQYF. Complete variable domain (other parts from reference TRBV5-1 and TRBJ2-5): KAGVTQTPRYLIKTRGQQVTLSCSPISGHRSVSWYQQTPGQGLQFLFEYFSETQRNKGNFPGRFSGRQFSNSRSEMNVSTLELGDSALYLCASSHPGTGGWETQYFGPGTRLLVL.

By sample share, this clone is medium-sized. The chain employs TRBV2 and TRBJ2-7, with D uncertain. The CDR3 sequence is 12 residues long. Germline CDR1 SNHLY, CDR2 FYNNEI. Trimming took 4 bases from V and 6 from J, leaving 10 bases between them. The CDR3 DNA reads TGTGCCAGCAGTGTTTTCTCCCGCGAGCAGTACTTC. It translates to CASSVFSREQYF.

This clone occurred a few times. The genes are TRBV18 and TRBJ2-7; 7 bases align to TRBD1. Germline assignment: CDR1 KGHSH and CDR2 LQKENI. J was trimmed by 5 bases and V by 3 bases; bases with no gene match: 4. The CDR3 has 13 residues. Here the CDR3 reads CASSPRGRNEQYF. In DNA form, the CDR3 reads TGTGCCAGCTCACCTAGGGGGCGGAACGAGCAGTACTTC.

The sample holds a few counts of this clone. The chain links TRBV7-9 to TRBJ2-7; tentative D call: TRBD2 (6 bases). CDR1 is SEHNR, CDR2 FQNEAQ, per germline (reference sequence). The CDR3 runs to 14 residues. V gave up 3 bases and J gave up 2 bases, with 11 bases separating them. The CDR3 region is CASSFGGSPYEQYF. CDR3 nucleotide sequence: TGTGCCAGCAGCTTTGGAGGGTCCCCCTACGAGCAGTACTTC.

This sequence joins TRBV9 and TRBJ1-1, with a possible D match to TRBD1 (5 bases). Trimming shortened V by 3 bases and J by 1 base, and 10 bases separated the two germline ends. Germline-derived CDR1 and CDR2 are SGDLS and YYNGEE. The CDR3 is 14 amino acids. The CDR3 nucleotides are TGTGCCAGCAGCGCCCAGGGAGGGAACACTGAAGCTTTCTTT. Amino acids: CASSAQGGNTEAFF.

The chain couples TRBV6-1 to TRBJ2-3; TRBD2 agrees at 8 bases. Germline trimming cut 5 bases from V and 4 bases from J; bases unmatched to any gene: 8. This CDR3 comprises 15 residues. Germline V gives CDR1 MNHNS, CDR2 SASEGT. The CDR3 nucleotides read TGTGCCAGCAGTTCGTCTGGCGGGAGGTCAGATACGCAGTATTTT. This codes for CASSSSGGRSDTQYF.

The rearrangement joins TRBV5-1 to TRBJ2-3; tentatively, D is TRBD1 (5 bases). Germline V gene lookup returns CDR1 SGHRS and CDR2 YFSETQ. The CDR3 has 15 residues. The V gene lost 4 bases and the J gene lost 5 bases, with 17 bases spanning the gap. CDR3 in DNA: TGCGCCAGCAGCCCGGACGGACGACAGTTAGATACGCAGTATTTT. This sequence encodes CASSPDGRQLDTQYF.

This clone is medium-sized. The chain carries TRBV28 and TRBJ1-2, with a weak D call TRBD1 (6 bases). The CDR3 has 12 residues. CDR1 and CDR2 from the germline V gene are MDHEN and SYDVKM. The ends were cut back, 5 bases at V and 7 bases at J, with 11 bases in the middle. CDR3 in amino acids: CASSRPGVGYTF. The CDR3 bases are TGTGCCAGCAGTCGACCAGGGGTTGGCTACACCTTC.

This clone was observed a few times. The chain recombines TRBV5-6 with TRBJ1-2; TRBD1 might be the D (5 bases). The CDR3 is made up of 14 amino acids. Trimming removed 0 bases from V and 4 bases from J, with 10 bases in between. CDR1 is SGHDT, CDR2 YYEEEE, per germline. CDR3 in DNA: TGTGCCAGCAGCTTGGGCAGGGATTCCTATGGCTACACCTTC. Translation gives CASSLGRDSYGYTF.

The chain uses TRBV5-1 and TRBJ2-7, with D possibly matching TRBD1 (6 bases). This CDR3 is built from 15 residues. Germline CDR1 and CDR2: SGHRS and YFSETQ. V gave up 2 bases and J gave up 0 bases, with 12 bases separating them. As DNA, the CDR3 is TGCGCCAGCAGCTTTGACAGGCCACCCTCCTACGAGCAGTACTTC. Translation: CASSFDRPPSYEQYF.

The genes are TRBV5-1 and TRBJ1-1; the match to TRBD1 covers 7 bases. CDR1 and CDR2 from the germline V gene are SGHRS and YFSETQ. The CDR3 loop spans 16 amino acids. Germline trimming cut 7 bases from V and 5 bases from J; bases unmatched to any gene: 17. The CDR3 spells CASGTYGQAEGTEAFF. The CDR3 DNA follows: TGCGCCAGCGGAACTTACGGACAGGCCGAGGGAACTGAAGCTTTCTTT.

By frequency in the sample, this clone is medium-sized. The V and J genes are TRBV5-5 and TRBJ2-3; 8 bases line up with TRBD2. V trimming: 0 bases; J trimming: 3 bases; junction bases outside the gene matches: 0. Germline V gene sequence: CDR1 SGHKS, CDR2 YYEKEE (reference sequence). The length of the CDR3 is 14 residues. CDR3 in amino acids: CASSLGLATDTQYF. The CDR3, as DNA: TGTGCCAGCAGCTTGGGACTAGCGACAGATACGCAGTATTTT.